This entry describes one T cell receptor (beta chain). CDR3 size: 16 residues. With V trimmed by 4 bases and J by 4 bases, 11 bases remained unmatched. Looked up from germline, CDR1 is SGHKS and CDR2 is YYEKEE (reference sequence). As originally analysed: Estimation of nucleated cell counts relied on the amplification of reference gene primers. Produced via immunoSEQ multiplex PCR; TCRdb's table is partial and in-frame only. V and J calls and clone size are copied from that table; D and trimming were computed from the DNA. The profile shows around 99,000 clones, roughly 80% of them singletons. The sample comes from a study of blood T cell repertoires in COVID-19. On the study more broadly: The study drew acute and convalescent COVID-19 samples from the United States, Italy and Spain. Sources were T cells, B-cell-depleted T cells, or PBMCs; the material itself was cDNA or gDNA.

V and J are TRBV5-5 and TRBJ1-2; 9 bases are a match to TRBD1. The clonotype was recovered from a human donor in a cohort sampled during active COVID-19. The sample was peripheral blood. The CDR3: CASSGGQGDSAYGYTF. The CDR3 nucleotides are TGTGCCAGCAGCGGGGGACAGGGAGATTCGGCCTATGGCTACACCTTC.